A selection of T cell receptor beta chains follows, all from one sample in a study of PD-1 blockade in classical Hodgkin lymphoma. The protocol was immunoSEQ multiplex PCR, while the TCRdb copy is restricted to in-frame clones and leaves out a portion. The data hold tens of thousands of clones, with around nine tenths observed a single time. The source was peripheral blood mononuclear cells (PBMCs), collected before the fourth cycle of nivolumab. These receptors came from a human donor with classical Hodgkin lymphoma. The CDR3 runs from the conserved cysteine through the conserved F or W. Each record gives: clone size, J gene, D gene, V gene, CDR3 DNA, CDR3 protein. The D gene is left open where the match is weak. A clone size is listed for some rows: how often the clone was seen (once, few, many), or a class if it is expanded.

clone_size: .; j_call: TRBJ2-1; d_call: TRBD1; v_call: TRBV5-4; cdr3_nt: TGTGCCAGCAGCCCGGACAGGGCAGGGTCTATTTACAATGAGCAGTTCTTC; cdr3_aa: CASSPDRAGSIYNEQFF
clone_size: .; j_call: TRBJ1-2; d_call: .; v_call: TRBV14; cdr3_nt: TGTGCCAGCAGCCAAGATGTCGGTCCCCGAGGAGGCTACACCTTC; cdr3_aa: CASSQDVGPRGGYTF
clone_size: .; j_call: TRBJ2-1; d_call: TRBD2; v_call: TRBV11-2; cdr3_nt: TGTGCCAGCAGCTTAGAGTCGACTAGCATCAATGAGCAGTTCTTC; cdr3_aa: CASSLESTSINEQFF
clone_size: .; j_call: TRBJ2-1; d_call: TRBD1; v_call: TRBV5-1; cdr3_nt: TGCGCCAGCAGCCCGCAGGACAGGGGTTTCTACAATGAGCAGTTCTTC; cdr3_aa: CASSPQDRGFYNEQFF
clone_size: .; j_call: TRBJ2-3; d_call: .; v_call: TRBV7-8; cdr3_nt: TGTGCCAGCAAGGAGGGACGGGGCACTTTTAGCACAGATACGCAGTATTTT; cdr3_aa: CASKEGRGTFSTDTQYF
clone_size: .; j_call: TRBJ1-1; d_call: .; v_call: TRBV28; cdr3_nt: TGTGCCAGCAGTTTATCAGGGAACACTGAAGCTTTCTTT; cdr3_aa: CASSLSGNTEAFF
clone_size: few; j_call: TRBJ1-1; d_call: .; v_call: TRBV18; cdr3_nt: TGTGCCAGCTCACCACTAGGAGGAACTGAAGCTTTCTTT; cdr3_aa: CASSPLGGTEAFF
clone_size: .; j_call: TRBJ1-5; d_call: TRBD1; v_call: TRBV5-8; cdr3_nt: TGTGCCAGCAGCCCCTGGACAGGTGGGGCCAATCAGCCCCAGCATTTT; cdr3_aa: CASSPWTGGANQPQHF
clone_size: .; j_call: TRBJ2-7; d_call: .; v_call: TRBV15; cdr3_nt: TGTGCCACCAGCAGAGATGCGGTTCGGGGAGGCGAGCAGTACTTC; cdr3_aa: CATSRDAVRGGEQYF
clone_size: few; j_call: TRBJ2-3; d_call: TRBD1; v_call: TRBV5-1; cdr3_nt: TGCGCCAGCAGCCCCGCCGGGACAGGGATTGCAGATACGCAGTATTTT; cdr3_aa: CASSPAGTGIADTQYF
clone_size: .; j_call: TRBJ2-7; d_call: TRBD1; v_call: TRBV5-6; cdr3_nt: TGTGCCAGCAGCTTAGTTAGGGGACAGGGGACCATCGGGCAGTACTTC; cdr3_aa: CASSLVRGQGTIGQYF
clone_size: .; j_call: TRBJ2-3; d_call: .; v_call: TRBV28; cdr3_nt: TGTGCCAGCACCCTAGAAACCACAGATACGCAGTATTTT; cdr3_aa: CASTLETTDTQYF
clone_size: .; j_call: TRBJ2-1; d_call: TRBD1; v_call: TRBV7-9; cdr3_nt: TGTGCCAGCAGCCCGGACAGGGTCAATGAGCAGTTCTTC; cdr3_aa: CASSPDRVNEQFF
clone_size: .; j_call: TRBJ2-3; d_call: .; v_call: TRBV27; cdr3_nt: TGTGCCAGCAGTTTATCCACAGGGTTGGATACGCAGTATTTT; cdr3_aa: CASSLSTGLDTQYF
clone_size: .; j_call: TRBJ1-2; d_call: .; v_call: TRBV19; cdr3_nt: TGTGCCAGCGACTGGACCTTCACGGGCGGCTACACCTTC; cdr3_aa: CASDWTFTGGYTF
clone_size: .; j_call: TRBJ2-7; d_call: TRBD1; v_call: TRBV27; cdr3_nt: TGTGCCAGCAGTTGGACAGGGGCACACGAGCAGTACTTC; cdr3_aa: CASSWTGAHEQYF
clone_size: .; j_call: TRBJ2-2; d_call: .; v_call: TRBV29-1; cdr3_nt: TGCAGCGTAGACACAAAGGGTGACACCGGGGAGCTGTTTTTT; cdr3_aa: CSVDTKGDTGELFF
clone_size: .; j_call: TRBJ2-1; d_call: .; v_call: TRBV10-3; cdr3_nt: TGTGCCATCAGTGAGATCTATCGGACAAGGGGTGGGCACAATGAGCAGTTCTTC; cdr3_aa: CAISEIYRTRGGHNEQFF
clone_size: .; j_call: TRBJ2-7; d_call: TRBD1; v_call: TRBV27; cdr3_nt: TGTGCCAGCAGAAAGACAGGGGGCTACGAGCAGTACTTC; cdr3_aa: CASRKTGGYEQYF
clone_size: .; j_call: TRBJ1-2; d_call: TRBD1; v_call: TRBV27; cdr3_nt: TGTGCCAGCAGTTTGACAGGGGGCGCGATCTACACCTTC; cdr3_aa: CASSLTGGAIYTF
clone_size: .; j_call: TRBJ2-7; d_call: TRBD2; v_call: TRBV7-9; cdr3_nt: TGTGCCAGCAGCGGAATCTGGGGCAGCGGGGGGTCCCGCGAGCAGTACTTC; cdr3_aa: CASSGIWGSGGSREQYF
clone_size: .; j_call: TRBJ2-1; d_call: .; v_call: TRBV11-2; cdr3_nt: TGTGCCAGCAGCTTAGGCACGCCCTCTTACAATGAGCAGTTCTTC; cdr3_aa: CASSLGTPSYNEQFF
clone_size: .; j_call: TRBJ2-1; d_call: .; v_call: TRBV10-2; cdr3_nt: TGCGCCAGCAGCCAGAGAATAGGCGGGACAGCATACAATGAGCAGTTCTTC; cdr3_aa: CASSQRIGGTAYNEQFF
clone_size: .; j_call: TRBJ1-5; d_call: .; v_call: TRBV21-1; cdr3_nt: TGTGCCAGCAGCAAAGGGGATAGCAATCAGCCCCAGCATTTT; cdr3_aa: CASSKGDSNQPQHF
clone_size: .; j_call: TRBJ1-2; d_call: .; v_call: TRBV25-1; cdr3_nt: TGTGCCAGCAGTGAATATCTAGAGGGCCACTATGGCTACACCTTC; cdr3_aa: CASSEYLEGHYGYTF
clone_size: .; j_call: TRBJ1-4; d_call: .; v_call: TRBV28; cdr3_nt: TGTGCCAGCAGTCTCGGACGCGGGTTCGGGGAAAAACTGTTTTTT; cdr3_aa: CASSLGRGFGEKLFF
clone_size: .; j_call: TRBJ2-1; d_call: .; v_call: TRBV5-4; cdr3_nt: TGTGCCAGCAGCTTAACTAGACAGCGTACGCCTCCCGTCAATGAGCAGTTCTTC; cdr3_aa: CASSLTRQRTPPVNEQFF
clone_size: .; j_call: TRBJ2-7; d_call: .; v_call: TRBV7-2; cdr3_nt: TGTGCCAGCAGCTTAAGTGCGGGGGCTACCTACGAGCAGTACTTC; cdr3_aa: CASSLSAGATYEQYF
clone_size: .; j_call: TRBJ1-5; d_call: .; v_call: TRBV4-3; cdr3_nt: TGCGCCAGCAGCCAAGTGGGCGGCGGCCAGCCCCAGCATTTT; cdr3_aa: CASSQVGGGQPQHF
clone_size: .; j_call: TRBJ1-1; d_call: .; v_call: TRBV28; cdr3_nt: TGTGCCAGCACACCGCCCGGGGCCCGCGGTACAAACACTGAAGCTTTCTTT; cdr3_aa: CASTPPGARGTNTEAFF
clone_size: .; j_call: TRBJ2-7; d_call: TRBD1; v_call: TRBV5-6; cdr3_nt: TGTGCCAGCAGCTTGGGGTTGACTAAGACAGGGTTAAACTACGAGCAGTACTTC; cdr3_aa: CASSLGLTKTGLNYEQYF
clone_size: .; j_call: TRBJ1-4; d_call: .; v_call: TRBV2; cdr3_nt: TGTGCCAGCGGGTCCACCGGGCAGGCTAATGAAAAACTGTTTTTT; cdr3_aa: CASGSTGQANEKLFF